Given below is one T cell receptor (beta chain) in context. Seattle's cohort entered during active infection and was followed longitudinally. As handled by the study authors: Estimates of nucleated cell counts were drawn from the amplification of reference gene primers. The assay was immunoSEQ multiplex PCR, and TCRdb's table has in-frame clones only and misses some. The D gene and trimming were derived from the DNA, and the V and J assignments and clone size from that table. The sample carries 25,000 to 35,000 clones, approximately 88% recorded once. This sample is part of a study of blood T cell repertoires in COVID-19. Specimen: peripheral blood. The TCR originated in a man aged 55 to 70 with COVID-19, enrolled during active disease.

The CDR3 region is CASSGVLGWRPQHF. CDR3 coding DNA: TGTGCCAGCAGCGGAGTACTAGGTTGGAGGCCCCAGCATTTT. The chain employs TRBV5-8 and TRBJ1-5; D unresolved. V lost 4 bases and J lost 9, with 17 bases in between. The CDR3 length is 14 residues. Germline V CDR1 and CDR2: SGHTS, YDEGEE.